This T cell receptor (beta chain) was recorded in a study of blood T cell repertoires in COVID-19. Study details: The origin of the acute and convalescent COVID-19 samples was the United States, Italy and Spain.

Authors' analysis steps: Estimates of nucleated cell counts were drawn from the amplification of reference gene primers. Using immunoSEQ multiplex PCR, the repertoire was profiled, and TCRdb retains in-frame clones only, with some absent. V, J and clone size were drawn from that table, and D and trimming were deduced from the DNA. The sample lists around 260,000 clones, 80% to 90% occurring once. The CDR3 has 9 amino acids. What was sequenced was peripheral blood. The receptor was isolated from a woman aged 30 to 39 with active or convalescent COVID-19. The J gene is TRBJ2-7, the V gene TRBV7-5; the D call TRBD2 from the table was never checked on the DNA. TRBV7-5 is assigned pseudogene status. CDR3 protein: CARTTVQYF. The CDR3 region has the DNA TGTGCCAGAACCACGGTGCAGTACTTC.